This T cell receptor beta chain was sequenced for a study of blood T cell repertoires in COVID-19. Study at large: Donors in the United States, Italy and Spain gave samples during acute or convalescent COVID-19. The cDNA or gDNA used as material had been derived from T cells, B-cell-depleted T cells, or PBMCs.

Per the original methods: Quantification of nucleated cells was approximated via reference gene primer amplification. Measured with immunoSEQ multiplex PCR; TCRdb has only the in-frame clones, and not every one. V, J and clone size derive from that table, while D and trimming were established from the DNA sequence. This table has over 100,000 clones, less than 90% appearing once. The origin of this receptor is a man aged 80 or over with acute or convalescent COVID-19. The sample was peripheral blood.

The CDR3 nucleotides read TGTGCCAGCAGTCCCCCGGGGGGAGACTATGGCTACACCTTC. Translated, it gives CASSPPGGDYGYTF. This rearrangement joins TRBV6-6 to TRBJ1-2, with D tentatively TRBD1 (5 bases). Deletions cut 5 bases from V and 3 bases from J, with 13 bases between. CDR1 is MNHNY, CDR2 SVGAGI, per germline (reference sequence). The CDR3 loop spans 14 amino acids.